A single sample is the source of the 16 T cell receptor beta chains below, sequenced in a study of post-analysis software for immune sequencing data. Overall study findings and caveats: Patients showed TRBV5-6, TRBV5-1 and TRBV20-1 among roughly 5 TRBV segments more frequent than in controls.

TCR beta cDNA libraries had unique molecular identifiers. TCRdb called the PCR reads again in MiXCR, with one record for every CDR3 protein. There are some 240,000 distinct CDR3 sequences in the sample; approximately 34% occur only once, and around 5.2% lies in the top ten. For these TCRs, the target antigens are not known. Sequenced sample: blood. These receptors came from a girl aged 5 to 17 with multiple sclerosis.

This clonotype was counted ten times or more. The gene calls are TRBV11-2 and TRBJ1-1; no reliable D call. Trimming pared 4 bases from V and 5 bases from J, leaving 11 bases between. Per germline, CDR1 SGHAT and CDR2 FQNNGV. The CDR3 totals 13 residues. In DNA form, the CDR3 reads TGTGCCAGCAGCTCTTACACGGGTACTGAAGCTTTCTTT. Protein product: CASSSYTGTEAFF.

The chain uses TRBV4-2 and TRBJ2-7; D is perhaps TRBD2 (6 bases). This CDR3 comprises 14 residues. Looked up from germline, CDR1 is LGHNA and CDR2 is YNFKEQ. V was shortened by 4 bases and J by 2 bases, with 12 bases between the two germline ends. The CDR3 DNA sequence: TGTGCCAGCAGCCCGAGGCGGGACGCCTACGAGCAGTACTTC. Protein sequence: CASSPRRDAYEQYF.

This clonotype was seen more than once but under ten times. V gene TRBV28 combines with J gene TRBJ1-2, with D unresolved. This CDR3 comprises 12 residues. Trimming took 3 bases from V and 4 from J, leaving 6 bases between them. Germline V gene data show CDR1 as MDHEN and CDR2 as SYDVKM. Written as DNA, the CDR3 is TGTGCCAGCAGTTTCGGAGGCTATGGCTACACCTTC. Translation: CASSFGGYGYTF.

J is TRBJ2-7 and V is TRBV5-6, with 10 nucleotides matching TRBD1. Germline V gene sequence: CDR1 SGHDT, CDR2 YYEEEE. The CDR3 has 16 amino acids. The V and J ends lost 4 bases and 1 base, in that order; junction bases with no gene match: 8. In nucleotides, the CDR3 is TGTGCCAGCAGCAGGACAGGACAGGGGGAATCCTACGAGCAGTACTTC. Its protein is CASSRTGQGESYEQYF.

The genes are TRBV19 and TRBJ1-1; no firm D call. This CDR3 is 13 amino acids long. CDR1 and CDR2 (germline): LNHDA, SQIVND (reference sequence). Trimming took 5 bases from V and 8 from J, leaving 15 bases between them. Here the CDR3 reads CASSFPSISEAFF. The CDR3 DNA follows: TGTGCCAGTAGTTTTCCGTCAATTTCGGAAGCTTTCTTT.

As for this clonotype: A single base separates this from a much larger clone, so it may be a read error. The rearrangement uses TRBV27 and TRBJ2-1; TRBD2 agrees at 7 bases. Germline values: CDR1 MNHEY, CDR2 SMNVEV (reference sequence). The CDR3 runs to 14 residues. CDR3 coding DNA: TGTGCCAGCACCTATTCGACTAGCCTCAATGTGCAGTTCTTC. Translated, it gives CASTYSTSLNVQFF.

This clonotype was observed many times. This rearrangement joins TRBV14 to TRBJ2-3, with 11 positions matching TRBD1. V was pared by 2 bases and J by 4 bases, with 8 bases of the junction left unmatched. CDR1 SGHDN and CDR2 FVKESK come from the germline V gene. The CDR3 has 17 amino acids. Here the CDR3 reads CASSQPDRGPAPDTQYF. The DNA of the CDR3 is TGTGCCAGCAGCCAACCGGACAGGGGGCCCGCCCCAGATACGCAGTATTTT.

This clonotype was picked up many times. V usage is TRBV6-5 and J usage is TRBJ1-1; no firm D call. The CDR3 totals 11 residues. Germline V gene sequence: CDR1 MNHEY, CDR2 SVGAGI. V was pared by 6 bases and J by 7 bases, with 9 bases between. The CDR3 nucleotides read TGTGCCAGCAGGGCGATGGGTGAAGCTTTCTTT. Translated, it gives CASRAMGEAFF.

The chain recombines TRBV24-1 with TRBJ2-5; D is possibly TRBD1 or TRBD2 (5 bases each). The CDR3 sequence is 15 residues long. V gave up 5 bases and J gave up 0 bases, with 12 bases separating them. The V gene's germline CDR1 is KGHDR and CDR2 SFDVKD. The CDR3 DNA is TGTGCCACCAGTGGGACACAGGACTACCAAGAGACCCAGTACTTC. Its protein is CATSGTQDYQETQYF.

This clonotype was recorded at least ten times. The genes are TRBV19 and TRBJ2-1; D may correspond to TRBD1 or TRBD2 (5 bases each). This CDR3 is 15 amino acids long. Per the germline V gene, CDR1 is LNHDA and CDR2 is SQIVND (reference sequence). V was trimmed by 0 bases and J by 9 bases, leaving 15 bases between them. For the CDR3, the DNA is TGTGCCAGTAGTATAGATGGAGCTAGAGGGACTGAGCAGTTCTTC. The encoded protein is CASSIDGARGTEQFF.

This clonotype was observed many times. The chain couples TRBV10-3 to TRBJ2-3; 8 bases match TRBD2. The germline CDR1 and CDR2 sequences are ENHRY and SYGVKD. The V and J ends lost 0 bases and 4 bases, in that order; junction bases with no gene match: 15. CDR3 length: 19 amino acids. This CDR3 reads CAISESILAVAQSADTQYF. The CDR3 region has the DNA TGTGCCATCAGTGAGTCGATACTAGCGGTCGCCCAAAGCGCAGATACGCAGTATTTT.

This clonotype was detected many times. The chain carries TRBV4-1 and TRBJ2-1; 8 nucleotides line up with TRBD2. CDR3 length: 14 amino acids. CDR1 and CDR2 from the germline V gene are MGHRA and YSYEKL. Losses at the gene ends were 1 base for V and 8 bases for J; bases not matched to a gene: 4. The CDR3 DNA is TGCGCCAGCAGCCAAGTCCGCGGGGGGCATGAGCAGTTCTTC. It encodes CASSQVRGGHEQFF.

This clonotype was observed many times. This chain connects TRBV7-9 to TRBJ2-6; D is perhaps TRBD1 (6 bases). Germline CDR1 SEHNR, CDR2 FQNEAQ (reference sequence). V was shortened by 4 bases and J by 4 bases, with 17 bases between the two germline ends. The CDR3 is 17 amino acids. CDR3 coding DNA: TGTGCCAGCAGCTCGGCCCAACAGGGTTACGGGGCCAACGTCCTGACTTTC. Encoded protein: CASSSAQQGYGANVLTF.

The CDR3 region is CSARDGEGVVAQYF. The CDR3 nucleotides are TGCAGTGCTAGAGATGGAGAGGGGGTGGTAGCGCAGTATTTT. The chain links TRBV20-1 to TRBJ2-3, with D tentatively TRBD1 (6 bases). The CDR3 sequence is 14 residues long. The germline V gene encodes CDR1 DFQATT and CDR2 SNEGSKA (reference sequence). Trimming removed 0 bases from V and 10 bases from J, with 17 bases in between.

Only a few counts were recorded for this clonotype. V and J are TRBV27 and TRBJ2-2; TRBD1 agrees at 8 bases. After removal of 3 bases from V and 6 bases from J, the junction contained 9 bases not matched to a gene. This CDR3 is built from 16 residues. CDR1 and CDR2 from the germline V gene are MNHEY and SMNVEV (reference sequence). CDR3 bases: TGTGCCAGCAGTTTTGATCGATTACAGGGGGCCGGGGAGCTGTTTTTT. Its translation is CASSFDRLQGAGELFF.

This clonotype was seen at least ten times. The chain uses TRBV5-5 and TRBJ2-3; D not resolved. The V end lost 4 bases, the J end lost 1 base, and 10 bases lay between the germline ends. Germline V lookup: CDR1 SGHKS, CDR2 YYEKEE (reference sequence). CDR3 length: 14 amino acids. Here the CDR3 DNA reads TGTGCCAGCAGCCGAGACTGGGGCACAGATACGCAGTATTTT. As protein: CASSRDWGTDTQYF.